This is a list of T cell receptor beta chains from one sample in a study of CD4 and CD8 cells across lung adenocarcinoma regions. TCRdb re-analysed the PCR reads in MiXCR, keeping a single row per CDR3 protein. In the table there are about 8,400 distinct CDR3 sequences, roughly 50% of which are singletons. Sequencing was performed on CD8+ T cells from the center of a lung tumor. Receptors originate from a female donor with lung adenocarcinoma. The CD4 and CD8 labels of this study may be unreliable. The CDR3 runs from the conserved cysteine through the conserved F or W. D genes are given only for firm matches. Clone sizes are given selectively: once, few, many, or a class where the clone is expanded.

v_gene: TRBV7-6; d_gene: .; j_gene: TRBJ2-2; abundance: once; CDR3aa: CASSIKQDEELFF; CDR3nt: TGTGCCAGCAGCATCAAACAGGACGAGGAGCTGTTTTTC
v_gene: TRBV11-3; d_gene: .; j_gene: TRBJ2-4; abundance: .; CDR3aa: CASRGGDRDIQYF; CDR3nt: TGTGCCAGCAGGGGGGGAGACCGGGACATTCAGTACTTC
v_gene: TRBV6-1; d_gene: .; j_gene: TRBJ2-3; abundance: .; CDR3aa: CASTTGAPDIQYF; CDR3nt: TGTGCCTCCACTACCGGGGCCCCAGACATTCAGTACTTT
v_gene: TRBV28; d_gene: .; j_gene: TRBJ2-5; abundance: many; CDR3aa: CASSLGGGGVSETQYF; CDR3nt: TGTGCCAGCAGTCTAGGGGGAGGGGGGGTATCAGAGACCCAGTACTTC
v_gene: TRBV7-9; d_gene: .; j_gene: TRBJ2-1; abundance: medium-sized; CDR3aa: CASSLAAGEGYNEQFF; CDR3nt: TGTGCCAGCAGCTTAGCGGCAGGGGAAGGATACAATGAGCAGTTCTTC
v_gene: TRBV6-1; d_gene: .; j_gene: TRBJ2-3; abundance: .; CDR3aa: CASSDARCTDEQYF; CDR3nt: TGTGCCAGCAGTGATGCGCGATGCACCGATGAGCAGTATTTT
v_gene: TRBV11-3; d_gene: .; j_gene: TRBJ2-4; abundance: .; CDR3aa: CARSPGEGDTQYF; CDR3nt: TGTGCCCGCAGCCCGGGTGAGGGGGACACTCAGTACTTC
v_gene: TRBV6-5; d_gene: .; j_gene: TRBJ1-5; abundance: few; CDR3aa: CASSYSSGSNQPQHF; CDR3nt: TGTGCCAGCAGTTACTCGTCAGGTTCCAATCAGCCCCAGCATTTT
v_gene: TRBV28; d_gene: TRBD1; j_gene: TRBJ1-6; abundance: many; CDR3aa: CASRGQSYNSPLHF; CDR3nt: TGTGCCAGCAGGGGACAGTCTTATAATTCACCCCTCCACTTT
v_gene: TRBV11-2; d_gene: .; j_gene: TRBJ1-2; abundance: many; CDR3aa: CASSLGDYGYTF; CDR3nt: TGTGCCAGCAGCTTAGGGGACTATGGCTACACCTTC
v_gene: TRBV10-3; d_gene: .; j_gene: TRBJ2-5; abundance: .; CDR3aa: CAAGEGGRGQETQYF; CDR3nt: TGTGCCGCGGGGGAAGGGGGCCGGGGGCAAGAGACCCAGTACTTC
v_gene: TRBV29-1; d_gene: .; j_gene: TRBJ2-7; abundance: few; CDR3aa: CSVEYSGEGVRYEQYF; CDR3nt: TGCAGCGTTGAGTATTCCGGGGAAGGGGTACGCTACGAGCAGTACTTC
v_gene: TRBV25-1; d_gene: .; j_gene: TRBJ1-2; abundance: .; CDR3aa: CASSGRDIRTYGYTF; CDR3nt: TGTGCCAGCAGTGGACGGGACATCCGGACGTATGGCTACACCTTC
v_gene: TRBV6-2/TRBV6-3; d_gene: .; j_gene: TRBJ2-2; abundance: .; CDR3aa: CASSGPGTNRIGELFF; CDR3nt: TGTGCCAGCAGTGGCCCCGGGACGAACCGTATCGGGGAGCTGTTTTTT
v_gene: TRBV6-1; d_gene: .; j_gene: TRBJ2-3; abundance: .; CDR3aa: CASSEMLKETQFF; CDR3nt: TGTGCCAGCAGTGAGATGTTGAAAGAGACGCAGTTTTTT
v_gene: TRBV7-2; d_gene: .; j_gene: TRBJ2-1; abundance: .; CDR3aa: CASSPYQEAQFF; CDR3nt: TGTGCCAGCAGCCCGTACCAAGAGGCCCAGTTCTTC
v_gene: TRBV6-1; d_gene: .; j_gene: TRBJ2-1; abundance: .; CDR3aa: CASRAGTALSSDAQFF; CDR3nt: TGTGCCAGCAGGGCAGGGACTGCTCTGAGCTCCGATGCGCAGTTCTTC
v_gene: TRBV6-1; d_gene: TRBD1; j_gene: TRBJ1-1; abundance: medium-sized; CDR3aa: CASSRDRTNTEAFF; CDR3nt: TGTGCCAGCAGCAGGGACAGGACGAACACTGAAGCTTTCTTT
v_gene: TRBV28; d_gene: .; j_gene: TRBJ2-3; abundance: .; CDR3aa: CAGGPGFGGTETQYF; CDR3nt: TGTGCCGGGGGGCCAGGGTTCGGAGGCACAGAGACGCAGTATTTC
v_gene: TRBV5-1; d_gene: .; j_gene: TRBJ2-2; abundance: many; CDR3aa: CASSLDGFTGELFF; CDR3nt: TGCGCCAGCAGCTTGGACGGCTTTACCGGGGAGCTGTTTTTT
v_gene: TRBV7-2; d_gene: TRBD2; j_gene: TRBJ2-1; abundance: .; CDR3aa: CASCNLAGNYNEQFF; CDR3nt: TGTGCCAGCTGCAACCTAGCGGGAAACTACAATGAGCAGTTCTTC
v_gene: TRBV7-7; d_gene: .; j_gene: TRBJ2-5; abundance: .; CDR3aa: CASTSGSRDTQYF; CDR3nt: TGTGCTAGCACGTCCGGATCCCGCGATACCCAGTACTTC
v_gene: TRBV7-6; d_gene: TRBD1; j_gene: TRBJ2-1; abundance: .; CDR3aa: CASQGEWIDAQFF; CDR3nt: TGTGCCAGCCAGGGGGAGTGGATCGATGCGCAGTTTTTT
v_gene: TRBV12-3/TRBV12-4; d_gene: TRBD1; j_gene: TRBJ2-7; abundance: .; CDR3aa: CASSSGTGNEQYF; CDR3nt: TGTGCCAGCAGTTCCGGGACAGGGAACGAGCAGTACTTC
v_gene: TRBV12-3/TRBV12-4; d_gene: .; j_gene: TRBJ2-7; abundance: .; CDR3aa: CASSPPQGKFLWEQYF; CDR3nt: TGTGCCAGCAGTCCGCCGCAGGGCAAGTTCCTATGGGAGCAGTACTTC
v_gene: TRBV12-3/TRBV12-4; d_gene: .; j_gene: TRBJ2-3; abundance: .; CDR3aa: CAGSLEGGTDTQYF; CDR3nt: TGTGCCGGCAGTCTTGAGGGGGGCACAGATACGCAGTATTTT
v_gene: TRBV5-5; d_gene: .; j_gene: TRBJ2-7; abundance: .; CDR3aa: CASSFLTYEQYF; CDR3nt: TGTGCCAGCAGCTTCCTGACCTACGAGCAGTACTTC
v_gene: TRBV6-1; d_gene: .; j_gene: TRBJ2-3; abundance: .; CDR3aa: CASPHPTRWATDMQYF; CDR3nt: TGTGCCAGCCCACACCCGACACGGTGGGCGACAGACATGCAGTATTTT
v_gene: TRBV20-1; d_gene: TRBD2; j_gene: TRBJ2-7; abundance: .; CDR3aa: CSAGAPYGGAYEQYF; CDR3nt: TGCAGTGCAGGGGCTCCGTACGGGGGGGCCTACGAGCAGTACTTC
v_gene: TRBV6-5; d_gene: .; j_gene: TRBJ2-2; abundance: .; CDR3aa: CASSLRGGTNTGALYF; CDR3nt: TGTGCCAGCAGTTTAAGGGGGGGCACGAACACAGGGGCGCTGTATTTT
v_gene: TRBV5-1; d_gene: .; j_gene: TRBJ2-2; abundance: few; CDR3aa: CASSLVTDGELFF; CDR3nt: TGCGCCAGCAGCTTGGTAACTGACGGGGAGCTGTTTTTT
v_gene: TRBV7-2; d_gene: .; j_gene: TRBJ2-5; abundance: .; CDR3aa: CAGTGVGNTETQYF; CDR3nt: TGTGCGGGCACCGGGGTAGGTAACACAGAGACCCAGTACTTC
v_gene: TRBV7-6; d_gene: .; j_gene: TRBJ2-5; abundance: .; CDR3aa: CAGGLGGDAQETQYF; CDR3nt: TGTGCCGGGGGCTTAGGGGGGGACGCCCAAGAGACCCAGTACTTC
v_gene: TRBV20-1; d_gene: TRBD2; j_gene: TRBJ2-7; abundance: .; CDR3aa: CSAFSGGTPYEQYF; CDR3nt: TGCAGTGCTTTTAGCGGGGGGACTCCCTACGAGCAGTACTTC
v_gene: TRBV5-4; d_gene: .; j_gene: TRBJ2-3; abundance: many; CDR3aa: CASSPYRARRPDTQYF; CDR3nt: TGTGCCAGCAGCCCCTACAGGGCCCGGCGGCCAGATACGCAGTATTTT
v_gene: TRBV12-3/TRBV12-4; d_gene: .; j_gene: TRBJ2-3; abundance: .; CDR3aa: CASSFAEGFSTDTQYF; CDR3nt: TGTGCCAGCAGTTTTGCGGAGGGGTTTAGCACAGACACGCAGTATTTC
v_gene: TRBV7-9; d_gene: .; j_gene: TRBJ2-5; abundance: .; CDR3aa: CASSSTDPPPVIKAQYF; CDR3nt: TGTGCCAGCAGCTCTACCGACCCGCCACCAGTGATCAAGGCGCAGTACTTC
v_gene: TRBV6-5; d_gene: .; j_gene: TRBJ2-7; abundance: medium-sized; CDR3aa: CASSYVSGPPLYEQYF; CDR3nt: TGTGCCAGCAGTTACGTTTCGGGACCCCCCCTTTACGAGCAGTACTTC
v_gene: TRBV27; d_gene: TRBD2; j_gene: TRBJ2-5; abundance: medium-sized; CDR3aa: CASSPRTSGSGETQYF; CDR3nt: TGTGCCAGCAGTCCCAGGACTAGCGGGAGTGGAGAGACCCAGTACTTC
v_gene: TRBV6-5; d_gene: .; j_gene: TRBJ2-7; abundance: once; CDR3aa: CASSYSGTYEQYF; CDR3nt: TGTGCCAGCAGTTACTCTGGGACCTACGAGCAGTACTTC
v_gene: TRBV5-6; d_gene: .; j_gene: TRBJ2-2; abundance: .; CDR3aa: CASSWSSGELFF; CDR3nt: TGTGCCAGCAGCTGGTCCTCCGGGGAGCTGTTTTTT
v_gene: TRBV7-2; d_gene: .; j_gene: TRBJ2-5; abundance: .; CDR3aa: CARGLGGGRRDTQYF; CDR3nt: TGTGCCAGGGGCTTAGGGGGGGGGCGCCGAGATACCCAGTACTTC
v_gene: TRBV30; d_gene: TRBD2; j_gene: TRBJ2-3; abundance: .; CDR3aa: CAWSAGTNTDTQYF; CDR3nt: TGTGCCTGGAGTGCCGGGACTAACACAGATACGCAGTATTTT
v_gene: TRBV14; d_gene: .; j_gene: TRBJ1-6; abundance: .; CDR3aa: CASSPQGNSPLHF; CDR3nt: TGTGCCAGCAGCCCGCAGGGTAATTCACCCCTCCACTTT